This entry describes one TCR beta chain. The antigen remains unidentified. The source of the sample is a study of T cells in Graves' hyperthyroidism and ophthalmopathy. The study, taken as a whole, reports: Model-based prediction identified ophthalmopathy a median about 7 months prior to its onset.

Amplified TCR beta CDR3 regions derived from RNA transcripts. The HTBI primer set served for first-round RT-PCR of the TCR CDR3. MiXCR, run by TCRdb on the multiplex PCR reads, gives a single entry per CDR3 protein. Counted here are hundreds of thousands of distinct CDR3 sequences, around 25% occurring once; the ten biggest clones make up 73%. Stable disease denoted Graves' hyperthyroidism without ophthalmopathy progression within 18 months. Diagnoses rested on clinical symptoms, serum thyroxine and TRAb, thyroid ultrasound and orbital computed tomography. What was sequenced was blood. This clonotype was obtained from a man in his fifties or sixties with Graves' hyperthyroidism.

CDR3 DNA sequence: TGTGCCAGCAGCGCCGTCCCGGGACAGGGGGCCGGGGAGCTGTTTTTT. It specifies CASSAVPGQGAGELFF. V usage is TRBV9 and J usage is TRBJ2-2; 11 bases are shared with TRBD1. V shed 3 bases, J shed 6 bases, and the junction held 7 bases outside the gene matches. The CDR3 loop spans 16 amino acids. Germline lookup yields CDR1 SGDLS and CDR2 YYNGEE.